What follows are 24 T cell receptor beta chains derived from one specimen sequenced in a study of blood T cell repertoires in COVID-19. The method was immunoSEQ multiplex PCR; TCRdb's version includes in-frame clones alone and lacks a portion of them. The data contain hundreds of thousands of clones, around nine tenths of them seen just once; the ten biggest clones take up roughly 1.6%. Sequencing was performed on PBMCs or T cells enriched from blood (not recorded which). All receptors come from a woman aged 50 to 60 who had recovered from COVID-19.

The rearrangement links TRBV2 to TRBJ2-5; 12 nucleotides match TRBD2. Germline V lookup: CDR1 SNHLY, CDR2 FYNNEI. The CDR3 is 18 residues long. The V segment lost 2 bases and the J segment 3 bases; nucleotides outside the gene matches: 10. DNA for the CDR3: TGTGCCAGCAGTGAACTAGCGGGAGGGCCCGGGGTAAAAGAGACCCAGTACTTC. Translating it yields CASSELAGGPGVKETQYF.

In regard to this clone: The sample carries other DNA sequences with the same CDR3. The CDR3, as DNA: TGTGCCAGCAGTTTCACAGGAAACTATGGCTACACCTTC. This encodes CASSFTGNYGYTF. The chain is built from TRBV27 and TRBJ1-2; TRBD1 might be the D (5 bases). The CDR3 extends over 13 amino acids. The germline CDR1 and CDR2 sequences are MNHEY and SMNVEV (reference sequence). Trimming cost V 3 bases and J 2 bases, with 7 bases left between them.

Concerning this clone: This specimen includes other DNA sequences encoding the same CDR3. The chain couples TRBV7-2 to TRBJ2-1; the D is unclear. The CDR3 runs to 14 residues. V shed 1 base and J shed 1 base, with 5 bases lying between them. The germline CDR1 and CDR2 sequences are SGHTA and FQGNSA. The CDR3 bases are TGTGCCAGCAGCTTAGGCGGTTCCTACAATGAGCAGTTCTTC. Residues: CASSLGGSYNEQFF.

The chain has TRBV9 and TRBJ2-5; the match to TRBD2 covers 10 bases. From germline, CDR1 is SGDLS and CDR2 YYNGEE. The CDR3 consists of 16 residues. J lost 5 bases, V lost 1 base, and 8 bases had no gene match. The CDR3 region has the DNA TGTGCCAGCAGCGTATTAATGGGACTAGCGCGGGAGACCCAGTACTTC. This translates into CASSVLMGLARETQYF.

The chain combines TRBV5-1 with TRBJ1-2; TRBD1 agrees at 7 bases. Trimming cost V 1 base and J 1 base; bases outside gene matches: 4. The CDR3 runs to 15 residues. Germline assignment: CDR1 SGHRS and CDR2 YFSETQ. The CDR3 here is CASSLRQGNNYGYTF. The CDR3 DNA reads TGCGCCAGCAGCTTGAGACAGGGTAATAACTATGGCTACACCTTC.

This chain joins TRBV4-2 and TRBJ2-1; TRBD2 matches at 8 bases. Trimming cost V 3 bases and J 3 bases; bases outside gene matches: 7. The CDR3 runs 16 residues. The germline V gene encodes CDR1 LGHNA and CDR2 YNFKEQ. The CDR3 coding sequence is TGTGCCAGCAGCCATATCGGGACTAGAGACTACAATGAGCAGTTCTTC. This gives the protein CASSHIGTRDYNEQFF.

Notes on this clone: The sample contains more than one DNA sequence encoding this CDR3. V usage is TRBV3-1 (or the pseudogene TRBV3-2) and J usage is TRBJ1-4; D is ambiguous. This CDR3 is 14 amino acids long. CDR1 and CDR2 from the germline V gene are LGHDT and YNNKEL (reference sequence). The ends were cut back, 0 bases at V and 4 bases at J, with 6 bases in the middle. This CDR3 reads CASSQDLSNEKLFF. The CDR3, as DNA: TGTGCCAGCAGCCAAGATCTGAGTAATGAAAAACTGTTTTTT.

This clone showed up just once. The V call is TRBV3-1 (or the pseudogene TRBV3-2), the J call TRBJ1-2; 8 bases agree with TRBD1. The V gene end was trimmed by 2 bases and the J gene end by 2 bases; junction bases not matched to a gene: 16. This CDR3 has 19 amino acids. Germline CDR1 reads LGHDT; CDR2 reads YNNKEL (reference sequence). The CDR3 here is CASSQQPYNMGQDNYGYTF. CDR3 DNA sequence: TGTGCCAGCAGCCAACAACCCTATAATATGGGACAGGACAACTATGGCTACACCTTC.

This clone was detected ten times or more. V and J are TRBV5-4 and TRBJ2-7, with D perhaps matching TRBD1 (6 bases). Trimming left V 0 bases short and J 1 base short, with 8 bases between. The germline V gene has CDR1 SGHNT and CDR2 YYREEE (reference sequence). The CDR3 length is 14 residues. CDR3 region: CASSLGQESYEQYF. Written as DNA, the CDR3 is TGTGCCAGCAGCTTGGGACAGGAATCCTACGAGCAGTACTTC.

The chain uses TRBV2 and TRBJ1-5, with 7 bases matching TRBD1. This CDR3 has 13 residues. Germline CDR1 SNHLY, CDR2 FYNNEI. After removal of 10 bases from V and 3 bases from J, the junction contained 6 bases not matched to a gene. The CDR3 region has the DNA TGTGCCACAGGACAGGTCAACAATCAGCCCCAGCATTTT. Protein sequence: CATGQVNNQPQHF.

The count of this clone is one. V and J are TRBV11-2 and TRBJ2-5, with TRBD2 matching over 8 bases. Germline CDR1 and CDR2: SGHAT and FQNNGV. Trimming removed 1 base from V and 0 bases from J; junction bases left unmatched: 1. The CDR3 extends over 15 amino acids. In nucleotides, the CDR3 is TGTGCCAGCAGCTTAGGGACTAGCTACCAAGAGACCCAGTACTTC. Amino acids: CASSLGTSYQETQYF.

The rearrangement joins TRBV6-5 to TRBJ2-5, with a tentative D call TRBD2 (5 bases). Trimming removed 1 base at V and 5 bases at J, with 14 bases between. This CDR3 comprises 15 residues. Germline CDR1 and CDR2: MNHEY and SVGAGI. CDR3 in DNA: TGTGCCAGCAGTTACTTTGGACTCCCGGGGGAGACCCAGTACTTC. Amino acids: CASSYFGLPGETQYF.

The chain has TRBV29-1 and TRBJ1-2; TRBD1 is a possible D gene (6 bases). The germline V and J ends were trimmed by 3 bases and 5 bases, with 13 bases remaining between them. This CDR3 region has 13 residues. In germline, CDR1 is SQVTM, CDR2 ANQGSEA. CDR3 bases: TGCAGCGTTGAGGGCTTGGACAGATATGGCTACACCTTC. Protein sequence: CSVEGLDRYGYTF.

The J gene is TRBJ1-2, the V gene TRBV6-1; 12 positions agree with TRBD1. CDR1 is MNHNS and CDR2 is SASEGT in the germline V gene. V dropped 2 bases and J dropped 7; count of bases not matched to a gene: 8. This CDR3 spans 16 amino acids. The CDR3 DNA is TGTGCCAGCAGTGAACCGGGACAGGGGGCGCCGGGTGGCTACACCTTC. Translated, it gives CASSEPGQGAPGGYTF.

The chain recombines TRBV9 with TRBJ2-1; 8 positions match TRBD2. The CDR3 consists of 16 residues. The germline CDR1 and CDR2 sequences are SGDLS and YYNGEE. V gave up 1 base and J gave up 5 bases; unmatched junction bases: 8. As DNA, the CDR3 is TGTGCCAGCAGCGTACAAGCCGGGACTAGAAACAATGAGCAGTTCTTC. Protein product: CASSVQAGTRNNEQFF.

This chain links TRBV29-1 with TRBJ1-1, with a weak D call TRBD1 (5 bases). The CDR3 length is 10 residues. V was trimmed by 3 bases and J by 9 bases, leaving 8 bases between them. The germline V gene has CDR1 SQVTM and CDR2 ANQGSEA. CDR3 nucleotides: TGCAGCGTTGATGGACACCAAGCTTTCTTT. Its translation is CSVDGHQAFF.

The chain links TRBV30 to TRBJ1-2; maybe TRBD1 (5 bases). V was pared by 3 bases and J by 5 bases, with 16 bases between. The length of the CDR3 is 14 residues. Germline V gene sequence: CDR1 GTSNPN, CDR2 SVGIG (reference sequence). The CDR3 reads CAWSEGLTIYGYTF. The CDR3, as DNA: TGTGCCTGGAGCGAGGGACTCACGATTTATGGCTACACCTTC.

The chain has TRBV11-2 and TRBJ1-1, with 12 bases that match TRBD1. V trimming: 5 bases; J trimming: 8 bases; junction bases outside the gene matches: 9. The CDR3 runs 15 residues. The germline V gene has CDR1 SGHAT and CDR2 FQNNGV. CDR3 residues: CASSARDRGRLEAFF. The CDR3, as DNA: TGTGCCAGCAGCGCCCGGGACAGGGGGCGCCTGGAAGCTTTCTTT. Full variable domain (outside the CDR3, taken from reference TRBV11-2 and TRBJ1-1): EAGVAQSPRYKIIEKRQSVAFWCNPISGHATLYWYQQILGQGPKLLIQFQNNGVVDDSQLPKDRFSAERLKGVDSTLKIQPAKLEDSAVYLCASSARDRGRLEAFFGQGTRLTVV.

The J gene is TRBJ2-7, the V gene TRBV9; 11 nucleotides line up with TRBD2. J gave up 0 bases and V 4 bases, and 6 bases lay outside the gene matches. Germline V lookup: CDR1 SGDLS, CDR2 YYNGEE. This CDR3 contains 16 residues. The CDR3 coding sequence is TGTGCCAGCAGCCCAGGGACTAGCGGATTCTCCTACGAGCAGTACTTC. This gives the protein CASSPGTSGFSYEQYF.

The chain joins TRBV9 to TRBJ2-3; no definite D call. V was pared by 1 base and J by 3 bases, with 15 bases between. Germline V gene data show CDR1 as SGDLS and CDR2 as YYNGEE. CDR3 length: 16 amino acids. As DNA, the CDR3 is TGTGCCAGCAGCGTAACCGAGCCAATGGTGACAGATACGCAGTATTTT. It is translated as CASSVTEPMVTDTQYF.

V gene TRBV5-4 combines with J gene TRBJ1-6, with 8 bases aligning to TRBD1. Germline V gene lookup returns CDR1 SGHNT and CDR2 YYREEE (reference sequence). The CDR3 loop spans 15 amino acids. V was clipped by 3 bases and J by 7 bases; unmatched bases: 6. The CDR3 protein is CASSSRTGNNSPLHF. DNA of the CDR3: TGTGCCAGCAGCTCCCGGACAGGGAACAATTCACCCCTCCACTTT.

CDR3 protein: CASSYEGGEDIQYF. Written as DNA, the CDR3 is TGTGCCAGCAGTTACGAAGGGGGAGAGGACATTCAGTACTTC. This rearrangement joins TRBV6-5 to TRBJ2-4; maybe TRBD1 (6 bases). CDR1 and CDR2 from the germline V gene are MNHEY and SVGAGI. CDR3 size: 14 residues. V was shortened by 2 bases and J by 8 bases, with 13 bases between the two germline ends.

By sample fraction, this clone is medium-sized. The chain recombines TRBV6-4 with TRBJ2-1, with 7 bases fitting TRBD2. Germline values: CDR1 MRHNA, CDR2 SNTAGT. Losses at the gene ends were 5 bases for V and 5 bases for J; bases not matched to a gene: 9. The CDR3 is 15 residues long. The CDR3 reads CASSRMAGDDNEQFF. The CDR3 DNA reads TGTGCCAGCAGTCGTATGGCGGGAGACGACAATGAGCAGTTCTTC.

This sequence joins TRBV6-5 and TRBJ2-2, with D unclear. Trimming took 1 base from V and 1 from J, leaving 4 bases between them. This CDR3 is 14 amino acids long. Germline lookup yields CDR1 MNHEY and CDR2 SVGAGI. In DNA, the CDR3 is TGTGCCAGCAGTTACTTACAGAACACCGGGGAGCTGTTTTTT. As protein: CASSYLQNTGELFF.